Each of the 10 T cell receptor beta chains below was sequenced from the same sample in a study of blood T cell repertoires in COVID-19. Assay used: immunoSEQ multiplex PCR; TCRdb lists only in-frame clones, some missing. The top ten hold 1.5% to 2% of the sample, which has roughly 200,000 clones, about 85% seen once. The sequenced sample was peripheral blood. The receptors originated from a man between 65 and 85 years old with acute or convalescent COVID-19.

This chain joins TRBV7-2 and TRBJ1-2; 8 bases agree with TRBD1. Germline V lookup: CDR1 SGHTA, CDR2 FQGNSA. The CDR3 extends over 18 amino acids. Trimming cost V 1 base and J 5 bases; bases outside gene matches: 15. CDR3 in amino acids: CASSLVAGQGYGPYGYTF. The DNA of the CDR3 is TGTGCCAGCAGCTTAGTGGCTGGACAGGGTTATGGCCCTTATGGCTACACCTTC.

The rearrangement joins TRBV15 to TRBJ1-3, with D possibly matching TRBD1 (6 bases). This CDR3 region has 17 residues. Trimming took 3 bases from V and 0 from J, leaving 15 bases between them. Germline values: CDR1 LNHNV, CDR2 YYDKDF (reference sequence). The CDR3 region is CATSSLRDTASGNTIYF. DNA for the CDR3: TGTGCCACCAGCAGCTTGAGGGACACTGCCTCTGGAAACACCATATATTTT.

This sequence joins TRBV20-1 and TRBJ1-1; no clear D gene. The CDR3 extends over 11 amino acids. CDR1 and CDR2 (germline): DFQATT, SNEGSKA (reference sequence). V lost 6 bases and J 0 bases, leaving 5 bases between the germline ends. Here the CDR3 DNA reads TGCAGTGCCCCTCTGAACACTGAAGCTTTCTTT. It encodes CSAPLNTEAFF.

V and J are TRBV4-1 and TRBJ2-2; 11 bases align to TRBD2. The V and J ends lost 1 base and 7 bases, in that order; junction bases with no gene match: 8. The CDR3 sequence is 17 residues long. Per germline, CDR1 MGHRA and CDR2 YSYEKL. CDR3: CASSQVLASGRSGELFF. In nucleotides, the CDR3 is TGCGCCAGCAGCCAAGTTCTTGCTAGCGGGAGGAGCGGGGAGCTGTTTTTT.

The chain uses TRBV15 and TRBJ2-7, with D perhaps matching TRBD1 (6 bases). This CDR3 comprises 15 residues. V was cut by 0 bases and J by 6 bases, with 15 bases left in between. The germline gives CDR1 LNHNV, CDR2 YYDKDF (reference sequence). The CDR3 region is CATSRDRRRGGEQYF. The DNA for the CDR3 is TGTGCCACCAGCAGAGATCGCCGCCGAGGGGGCGAGCAGTACTTC.

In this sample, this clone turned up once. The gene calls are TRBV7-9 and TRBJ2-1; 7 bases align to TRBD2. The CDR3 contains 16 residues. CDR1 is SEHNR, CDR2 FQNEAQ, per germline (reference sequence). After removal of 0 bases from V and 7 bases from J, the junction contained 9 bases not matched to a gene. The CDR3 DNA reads TGTGCCAGCAGCTTAGCGGTCGGCGGGAGACGAAATGAGCAGTTCTTC. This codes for CASSLAVGGRRNEQFF.

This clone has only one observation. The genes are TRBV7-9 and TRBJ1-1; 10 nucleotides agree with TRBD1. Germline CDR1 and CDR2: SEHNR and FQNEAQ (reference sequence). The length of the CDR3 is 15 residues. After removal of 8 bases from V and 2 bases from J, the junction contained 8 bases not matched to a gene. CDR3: CASGRQGALNTEAFF. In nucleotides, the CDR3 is TGTGCCAGCGGAAGACAGGGGGCCCTTAACACTGAAGCTTTCTTT.

The CDR3 DNA sequence: TGTGCCAGCAGCTTAGTCGGACAGGGCCAAGAGACCCAGTACTTC. It specifies CASSLVGQGQETQYF. The chain employs TRBV7-9 and TRBJ2-5; 8 nucleotides match TRBD1. Trimming took 1 base from V and 1 from J; bases not matched to a gene: 2. Per the germline V gene, CDR1 is SEHNR and CDR2 is FQNEAQ (reference sequence). CDR3 length: 15 amino acids.

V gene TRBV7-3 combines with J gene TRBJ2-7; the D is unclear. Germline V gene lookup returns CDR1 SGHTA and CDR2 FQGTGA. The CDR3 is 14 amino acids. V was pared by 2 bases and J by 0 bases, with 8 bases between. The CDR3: CASSLGPSSYEQYF. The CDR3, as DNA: TGTGCCAGCAGCTTAGGTCCTAGCTCCTACGAGCAGTACTTC.

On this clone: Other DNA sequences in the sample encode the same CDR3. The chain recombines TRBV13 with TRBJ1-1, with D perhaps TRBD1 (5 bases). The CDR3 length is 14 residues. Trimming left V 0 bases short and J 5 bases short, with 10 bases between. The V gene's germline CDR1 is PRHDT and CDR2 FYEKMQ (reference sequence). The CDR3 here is CASSLGGGDTEAFF. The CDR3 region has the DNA TGTGCCAGCAGCTTAGGCGGGGGAGATACTGAAGCTTTCTTT.